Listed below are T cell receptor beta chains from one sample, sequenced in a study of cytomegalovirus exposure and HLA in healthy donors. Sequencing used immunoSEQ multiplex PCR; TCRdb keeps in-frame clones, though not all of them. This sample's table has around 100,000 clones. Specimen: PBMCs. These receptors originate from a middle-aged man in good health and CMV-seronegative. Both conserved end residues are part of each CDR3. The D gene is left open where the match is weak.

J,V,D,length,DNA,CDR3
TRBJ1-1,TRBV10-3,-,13,TGTGCCATCAGTGTCAAACAGGACACTGAAGCTTTCTTT,CAISVKQDTEAFF
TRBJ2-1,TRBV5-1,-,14,TGCGCCAGCAGCTTGCGGGAACTATACAATGAGCAGTTCTTC,CASSLRELYNEQFF
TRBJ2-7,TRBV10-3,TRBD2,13,TGTGCCACCAGACTAGCGGGAGTGGATGAGCAGTACTTC,CATRLAGVDEQYF
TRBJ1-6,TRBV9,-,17,TGTGCCAGCAGCGTAGAGAGAGGAGCAGCCATAGGATCACCCCTCCACTTT,CASSVERGAAIGSPLHF
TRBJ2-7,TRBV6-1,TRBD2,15,TGTGCCAGCAGGGTTGGGAGCGGGAGTTTCAACGAGCAGTACTTC,CASRVGSGSFNEQYF
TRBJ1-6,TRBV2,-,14,TGTGCCAGCAGTGAAGTCGCTCGGAGTTCACCCCTCCACTTT,CASSEVARSSPLHF
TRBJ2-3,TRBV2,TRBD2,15,TGTGCCAGCAGCCCGACTAGCGGTGGCACAGATACGCAGTATTTT,CASSPTSGGTDTQYF
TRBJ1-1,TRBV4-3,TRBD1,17,TGCGCCAGCAGCCAAGGCCCCCCTACAGGGGGGGACACTGAAGCTTTCTTT,CASSQGPPTGGDTEAFF
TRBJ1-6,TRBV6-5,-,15,TGTGCCAGCAGTCTCGGACAGAATTATAATTCACCCCTCCACTTT,CASSLGQNYNSPLHF
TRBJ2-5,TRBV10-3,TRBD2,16,TGTGCCATCAGTGAAAGTCTAGCGGGGGGTCAAGAGACCCAGTACTTC,CAISESLAGGQETQYF
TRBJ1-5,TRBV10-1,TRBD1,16,TGCGCCAGCATGACGAAACAGGGGCATAGCAATCAGCCCCAGCATTTT,CASMTKQGHSNQPQHF
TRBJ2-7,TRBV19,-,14,TGTGCCAGTAGTATAGGGAGGGGAGCGGGCGAGCAGTACTTC,CASSIGRGAGEQYF
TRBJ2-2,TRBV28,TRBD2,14,TGTGCCAGCAGTTGGGGGGGGATGGCCGGGGAGCTGTTTTTT,CASSWGGMAGELFF
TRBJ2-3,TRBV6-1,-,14,TGTGCCAGCAGTGAAGCCGGTTACACAGATACGCAGTATTTT,CASSEAGYTDTQYF
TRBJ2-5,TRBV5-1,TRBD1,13,TGCGCCAGCAGCTCAACAGGGGAAGAGACCCAGTACTTC,CASSSTGEETQYF
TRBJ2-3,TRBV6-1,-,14,TGTGCCAGCAGTGAAGTGGAGGGCACAGATACGCAGTATTTT,CASSEVEGTDTQYF
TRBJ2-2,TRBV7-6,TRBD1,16,TGTGCCAGCAGCGCCCGACAGGGGGCAAACACCGGGGAGCTGTTTTTT,CASSARQGANTGELFF
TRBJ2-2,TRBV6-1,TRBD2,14,TGTGCCAGCAGTGAGCCTAGCGGTTCCGGGGAGCTGTTTTTT,CASSEPSGSGELFF
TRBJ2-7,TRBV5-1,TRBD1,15,TGCGCCAGCAGCCACGGACAGGCATCCTCCTACGAGCAGTACTTC,CASSHGQASSYEQYF
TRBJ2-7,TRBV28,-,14,TGTGCCAGCAGTTATCTCAATCAGTACTACGAGCAGTACTTC,CASSYLNQYYEQYF
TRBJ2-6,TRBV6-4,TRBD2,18,TGTGCCAGCAGTGACTCAAGCGGGATGGGCTCTGGGGCCAACGTCCTGACTTTC,CASSDSSGMGSGANVLTF
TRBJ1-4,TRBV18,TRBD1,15,TGTGCCAGCTCACCCCGACAGGGGATGGCGGAAAAACTGTTTTTT,CASSPRQGMAEKLFF
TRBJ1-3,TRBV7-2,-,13,TGTGCCAGCAGCTTATACTCTGGAAACACCATATATTTT,CASSLYSGNTIYF
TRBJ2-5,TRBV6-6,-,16,TGTGCCAGCACCAAGATAGGGGGGGGGAAGCAAGAGACCCAGTACTTC,CASTKIGGGKQETQYF
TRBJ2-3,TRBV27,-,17,TGTGCCAGCAGTCCCTTCCCCCCCGAAACTAGCACAGATACGCAGTATTTT,CASSPFPPETSTDTQYF
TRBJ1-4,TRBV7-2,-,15,TGTGCCAGCAGCTTAGACGGCAGGCCCCGAGAAAAACTGTTTTTT,CASSLDGRPREKLFF
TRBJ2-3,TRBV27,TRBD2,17,TGTGCCAGCAGGCGGACTAGCGGGGGATCTAGCACAGATACGCAGTATTTT,CASRRTSGGSSTDTQYF
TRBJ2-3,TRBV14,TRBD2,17,TGTGCCAGCAGCCCGTCCCCCGGGACTAGCGGCACAGATACGCAGTATTTT,CASSPSPGTSGTDTQYF
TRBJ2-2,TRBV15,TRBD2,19,TGTGCCACCAGCACAAGAGGAGACCGACTAGCGGGAGTTACCGGGGAACTGTTTTTT,CATSTRGDRLAGVTGELFF
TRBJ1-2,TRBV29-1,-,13,TGCAGCGTCCAACAAGTGGAGAACTATGGCTACACCTTC,CSVQQVENYGYTF
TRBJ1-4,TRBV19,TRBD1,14,TGTGCCAGTAGGACCGGGACAGTTAATGAAAAACTGTTTTTT,CASRTGTVNEKLFF
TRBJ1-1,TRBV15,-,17,TGTGCCACCAGCAGAGACGCGGTTCTTTCACTGAACACTGAAGCTTTCTTT,CATSRDAVLSLNTEAFF
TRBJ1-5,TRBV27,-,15,TGTGCCAGCAGCTCATCTTGGGGGGGAGATCAGCCCCAGCATTTT,CASSSSWGGDQPQHF
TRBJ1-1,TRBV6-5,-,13,TGTGCCAGCAGTACACAAAGGAACACTGAAGCTTTCTTT,CASSTQRNTEAFF
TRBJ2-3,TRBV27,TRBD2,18,TGTGCCAGCAGTCCCCGGCTAGCGGGACCCTCAAGCACAGATACGCAGTATTTT,CASSPRLAGPSSTDTQYF
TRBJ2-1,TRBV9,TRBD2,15,TGTGCCAGCAGCGCCCGGACTAGCGGGGACAATGAGCAGTTCTTC,CASSARTSGDNEQFF
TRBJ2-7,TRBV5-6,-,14,TGTGCCAGCAGCTTTGCTACACTTGCTAACAGACAGTACTTC,CASSFATLANRQYF
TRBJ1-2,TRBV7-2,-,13,TGTGCCAGCAGCTTTGTACAGGCCCTTGGCTACACCTTC,CASSFVQALGYTF
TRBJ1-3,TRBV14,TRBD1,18,TGTGCCAGCAGCCGGAGACAGGGGGCTCCTCTCTCTGGAAACACCATATATTTT,CASSRRQGAPLSGNTIYF
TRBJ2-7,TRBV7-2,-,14,TGTGCCAGCAGCTTAGGACATGGTGGCTACGAGCAGTACTTC,CASSLGHGGYEQYF
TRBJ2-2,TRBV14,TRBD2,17,TGTGCCAGCAGCCCCCTTGCGGGAGGGCCGGGCACCGGGGAGCTGTTTTTT,CASSPLAGGPGTGELFF
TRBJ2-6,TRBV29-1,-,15,TGCAGCGTTGTCTCAGGTAATTCTGGGGCCAACGTCCTGACTTTC,CSVVSGNSGANVLTF